Listed below are T cell receptor beta chains from one sample, sequenced in a study of shared clonotypes between healthy human individuals. TCRdb's copy holds only in-frame clones and misses some; the assay was immunoSEQ multiplex PCR. This sample has about a million clones, with around three quarters found just once. The sample comprised memory CD4+ T cells from PBMCs. The source is a man aged 18 to 29 in good health. Some clones in this sample may be carry-over from other donors' samples. The CDR3 runs from the conserved cysteine through the conserved F or W. D genes are given only for firm matches. Only part of the rows carry a size: once, few, many, or a class if the clone is expanded.

d_call clone_size j_call v_call cdr3_aa cdr3_nt
NA few TRBJ1-5 TRBV4-1 CASSQDGWGANSNQPQHF TGCGCCAGCAGCCAAGATGGATGGGGGGCTAATAGCAATCAGCCCCAGCATTTT
NA NA TRBJ1-1 TRBV30 CAWSSRTVEAFF TGTGCCTGGAGTTCCCGGACAGTTGAAGCTTTCTTT
TRBD1 NA TRBJ2-5 TRBV13 CASSRPKGDRGIGEQYF TGTGCCAGCAGCCGACCAAAAGGGGACAGGGGCATCGGAGAGCAGTACTTC
NA NA TRBJ1-3 TRBV6-5 CASSASWGSGNTIYF TGTGCCAGCAGCGCTTCTTGGGGATCTGGAAACACCATATATTTT
TRBD1 NA TRBJ2-2 TRBV19 CASNRQGSHAGELFF TGTGCCAGTAATAGACAGGGGTCCCACGCCGGGGAGCTGTTTTTT
NA NA TRBJ1-4 TRBV18 CASSPSSNEKLFF TGTGCCAGCTCACCCTCGTCTAATGAAAAACTGTTTTTT
NA NA TRBJ2-7 TRBV7-3 CASSLMPGASYEQYF TGTGCCAGCAGCTTAATGCCAGGGGCCTCCTACGAGCAGTACTTC
NA NA TRBJ2-7 TRBV2 CASSYSYEQYF TGTGCCAGTTCTTACTCCTACGAGCAGTACTTC
NA few TRBJ2-7 TRBV10-3 CAISRDGYEQYF TGTGCCATCAGCAGGGATGGCTACGAGCAGTACTTC
TRBD2 NA TRBJ2-5 TRBV5-4 CASSLLAAPQETQYF TGTGCCAGCAGCTTACTAGCGGCCCCCCAAGAGACCCAGTACTTC
NA NA TRBJ2-1 TRBV28 CASTTHRGQYNEQFF TGTGCCAGCACTACTCACCGGGGGCAATACAATGAGCAGTTCTTC
TRBD2 NA TRBJ2-1 TRBV2 CASRALADKFF TGTGCCAGCAGGGCCCTAGCGGACAAGTTCTTC
TRBD1 many TRBJ2-7 TRBV9 CASGQGGSYEQYF TGTGCCAGCGGACAGGGGGGGTCCTACGAGCAGTACTTC
TRBD1 NA TRBJ1-4 TRBV30 CAWGQGGKLFF TGTGCCTGGGGACAGGGTGGAAAACTGTTTTTT
TRBD1 few TRBJ1-2 TRBV4-2 CASSQLTGTAPFYTF TGTGCCAGCAGCCAATTGACCGGGACAGCTCCCTTCTACACCTTC
TRBD1 NA TRBJ2-7 TRBV28 CASSSQGAGSYEQYF TGTGCCAGCAGTTCCCAGGGGGCCGGCTCCTACGAGCAGTACTTC